The 26 T cell receptor beta chains in this list originate from one sample, sequenced in a study of blood T cell repertoires in COVID-19. The data were produced by immunoSEQ multiplex PCR, yet TCRdb's version contains in-frame clones alone and is incomplete. The sample records hundreds of thousands of clones, around 90% being singletons. What was sequenced was PBMCs or T cells enriched from blood (not recorded which). The receptor source for this set is a woman in her 30s who had recovered from COVID-19.

The chain has TRBV18 and TRBJ2-3, with unresolved D. Trimming took off 4 bases at V and 0 bases at J, with 5 bases between the two ends. Germline-derived CDR1 and CDR2 are KGHSH and LQKENI. The CDR3 totals 13 residues. CDR3 nucleotide sequence: TGTGCCAGCTCACGAGATAGCACAGATACGCAGTATTTT. Translation: CASSRDSTDTQYF.

V gene TRBV5-4 combines with J gene TRBJ2-2, with TRBD2 matching over 7 bases. The CDR3 has 16 amino acids. Germline assignment: CDR1 SGHNT and CDR2 YYREEE (reference sequence). The V and J ends lost 0 bases and 4 bases, in that order; junction bases with no gene match: 6. The DNA of the CDR3 is TGTGCCAGCAGCTTGGGCGGCGGGAGCTTCACCGGGGAGCTGTTTTTT. The encoded protein is CASSLGGGSFTGELFF.

V usage is TRBV27 and J usage is TRBJ1-6; D might be TRBD1 (5 bases). The CDR3 loop spans 14 amino acids. The germline V gene encodes CDR1 MNHEY and CDR2 SMNVEV (reference sequence). The V end lost 0 bases, the J end lost 8 bases, and 8 bases lay between the germline ends. The CDR3 DNA follows: TGTGCCAGCAGTTTATCAGGGGTGGATTCACCCCTCCACTTT. This sequence encodes CASSLSGVDSPLHF.

The chain recombines TRBV11-1 with TRBJ2-1; tentative D call: TRBD1 (6 bases). CDR3 size: 15 residues. Germline V gives CDR1 SGHAT, CDR2 FQDESV (reference sequence). The V end lost 0 bases, the J end lost 14 bases, and 20 bases lay between the germline ends. CDR3 nucleotides: TGTGCCAGCAGCTTAGCGGGGGACACCCGAGTTGGGAAGTTCTTC. It translates to CASSLAGDTRVGKFF. The entire variable domain, with the rest obtained from reference TRBV11-1 and TRBJ2-1, is as follows: EAEVAQSPRYKITEKSQAVAFWCDPISGHATLYWYRQILGQGPELLVQFQDESVVDDSQLPKDRFSAERLKGVDSTLKIQPAELGDSAMYLCASSLAGDTRVGKFFGPGTRLTVL.

J is TRBJ2-1 and V is TRBV10-1; 11 bases align to TRBD2. The CDR3 has 19 residues. V shed 0 bases, J shed 0 bases, and the junction held 7 bases outside the gene matches. Germline V CDR1 and CDR2: WNHNN, SYGVQD (reference sequence). The CDR3, as DNA: TGCGCCAGCAGTGAGTCGGGACTAGCGGAATACCGCTCCTACAATGAGCAGTTCTTC. Encoded protein: CASSESGLAEYRSYNEQFF.

This chain connects TRBV19 to TRBJ2-7; D is undetermined. This CDR3 is 16 amino acids long. Germline-derived CDR1 and CDR2 are LNHDA and SQIVND (reference sequence). In DNA form, the CDR3 reads TGTGACTCCGCTTGGGCCTTCTTTCATCGGCCCTACGAGCAGTACTTC. Amino acids: CDSAWAFFHRPYEQYF.

The chain links TRBV5-1 to TRBJ2-5; D perhaps matches TRBD1 (6 bases). This CDR3 is 13 amino acids long. Per the germline V gene, CDR1 is SGHRS and CDR2 is YFSETQ. V was shortened by 4 bases and J by 2 bases, with 9 bases between the two germline ends. The CDR3 DNA is TGCGCCAGCAGCCACGGACAGCAAGAGACCCAGTACTTC. This translates into CASSHGQQETQYF.

The genes are TRBV2 and TRBJ2-1, with 7 nucleotides matching TRBD2. Germline V gene data show CDR1 as SNHLY and CDR2 as FYNNEI. V was clipped by 1 base and J by 8 bases; unmatched bases: 11. This CDR3 spans 16 amino acids. CDR3 nucleotide sequence: TGTGCCAGCAGTGAAGTCCCCGGGAGGAGGTTTCATGAGCAGTTCTTC. As protein: CASSEVPGRRFHEQFF.

DNA for the CDR3: TGTGCCAGCAGTCCCAACAGGGGACAGGTTTATTGGCACAATGAGCAGTTCTTC. Its translation: CASSPNRGQVYWHNEQFF. The genes are TRBV27 and TRBJ2-1; 8 bases are a match to TRBD1. The CDR3 runs 18 residues. The ends lost 5 bases at V and 5 bases at J; junction bases unmatched: 17. Germline values: CDR1 MNHEY, CDR2 SMNVEV (reference sequence).

The count of this clone is one. The rearrangement joins TRBV9 to TRBJ2-2; 8 bases agree with TRBD1. V shed 3 bases, J shed 4 bases, and the junction held 5 bases outside the gene matches. The V gene's germline CDR1 is SGDLS and CDR2 YYNGEE. The length of the CDR3 is 15 residues. The CDR3 loop is CASSARGPFTGELFF. CDR3 DNA sequence: TGTGCCAGCAGCGCCAGGGGGCCCTTCACCGGGGAGCTGTTTTTT.

This clone was found once. The chain couples TRBV6-5 to TRBJ1-2; D is perhaps TRBD1 (5 bases). The CDR3 extends over 15 amino acids. V lost 2 bases and J lost 7, with 17 bases in between. Germline lookup yields CDR1 MNHEY and CDR2 SVGAGI. In DNA form, the CDR3 reads TGTGCCAGCAGTTACGATGGGCGGGGCTCTGGTGGCTACACCTTC. Its protein is CASSYDGRGSGGYTF.

This chain links TRBV6-5 with TRBJ1-6; D ambiguous. The V gene lost 7 bases and the J gene lost 10 bases, with 20 bases spanning the gap. The germline V gene encodes CDR1 MNHEY and CDR2 SVGAGI. The CDR3 loop spans 15 amino acids. The CDR3 loop reads CASTNHGVPGSPLHF. CDR3 nucleotide sequence: TGTGCCAGCACCAACCACGGGGTACCCGGGTCACCCCTCCACTTT.

This rearrangement joins TRBV11-3 to TRBJ2-1; TRBD1 matches at 9 bases. The CDR3 runs to 17 residues. CDR1 and CDR2 from the germline V gene are SGHNT and YENEEA. With V trimmed by 5 bases and J by 1 base, 9 bases remained unmatched. DNA for the CDR3: TGTGCCAGCAGCCCCCAAACAGGGACAGGGTCCTACAATGAGCAGTTCTTC. It yields the protein CASSPQTGTGSYNEQFF.

The rearrangement uses TRBV29-1 and TRBJ2-1; possible D gene TRBD2, 5 bases. The CDR3 is made up of 13 amino acids. V lost 6 bases and J 2 bases, leaving 11 bases between the germline ends. Germline V lookup: CDR1 SQVTM, CDR2 ANQGSEA. The CDR3 sequence: CSVWTSPYNEQFF. The CDR3, as DNA: TGCAGCGTATGGACTTCCCCCTACAATGAGCAGTTCTTC.

The rearrangement joins TRBV27 to TRBJ2-7; TRBD1 matches 9 bases. V dropped 6 bases and J dropped 6; count of bases not matched to a gene: 9. The CDR3 totals 14 residues. Per germline, CDR1 MNHEY and CDR2 SMNVEV (reference sequence). The CDR3 region has the DNA TGTGCCAGCAGCGCCGGACAGGGGAACGGCGAGCAGTACTTC. Protein: CASSAGQGNGEQYF.

V and J are TRBV3-1 (or the pseudogene TRBV3-2) and TRBJ2-3; 7 positions agree with TRBD1. The germline V gene has CDR1 LGHDT and CDR2 YNNKEL (reference sequence). V shed 2 bases, J shed 3 bases, and the junction held 8 bases outside the gene matches. The CDR3 is made up of 16 amino acids. The CDR3 bases are TGTGCCAGCAGCCAATACAGGGGAAGGGGGACAGATACGCAGTATTTT. This translates into CASSQYRGRGTDTQYF.

This clone has a handful of counts. This chain joins TRBV6-5 and TRBJ1-6, with TRBD1 matching 7 bases. The CDR3 is 14 residues long. J gave up 7 bases and V 6 bases, and 6 bases lay outside the gene matches. Germline loops: CDR1 MNHEY, CDR2 SVGAGI. CDR3 in amino acids: CASRPGTENSPLHF. The CDR3 DNA reads as TGTGCCAGCAGACCCGGGACAGAAAATTCACCCCTCCACTTT.

The chain has TRBV5-1 and TRBJ1-3; 8 nucleotides agree with TRBD1. The CDR3 extends over 15 amino acids. V dropped 6 bases and J dropped 4; count of bases not matched to a gene: 9. The V gene's germline CDR1 is SGHRS and CDR2 YFSETQ. As DNA, the CDR3 is TGCGCCAGCACCCTATCCGGGACAGGCGGAAACACCATATATTTT. Translating gives CASTLSGTGGNTIYF. Looking up the rest from reference TRBV5-1 and TRBJ1-3 gives the full variable domain: KAGVTQTPRYLIKTRGQQVTLSCSPISGHRSVSWYQQTPGQGLQFLFEYFSETQRNKGNFPGRFSGRQFSNSRSEMNVSTLELGDSALYLCASTLSGTGGNTIYFGEGSWLTVV.

This rearrangement joins TRBV29-1 to TRBJ1-2, with 7 bases identical to TRBD1. Germline V lookup: CDR1 SQVTM, CDR2 ANQGSEA. The CDR3 consists of 13 residues. J was trimmed by 9 bases and V by 6 bases; bases with no gene match: 13. Written as DNA, the CDR3 is TGCAGCGTATCTTCGGGACAGCTAAGAAGCTACACCTTC. Translating gives CSVSSGQLRSYTF. The full variable domain, completed using reference TRBV29-1 and TRBJ1-2, is SAVISQKPSRDICQRGTSLTIQCQVDSQVTMMFWYRQQPGQSLTLIATANQGSEATYESGFVIDKFPISRPNLTFSTLTVSNMSPEDSSIYLCSVSSGQLRSYTFGSGTRLTVV.

This chain connects TRBV7-9 to TRBJ1-2; D uncertain. The CDR3 contains 13 residues. Trimming stripped 1 base from V and 8 bases from J, with 11 bases between. CDR1 and CDR2 (germline): SEHNR, FQNEAQ (reference sequence). DNA of the CDR3: TGTGCCAGCAGCTTAGGTGGAGGGAGAGGCTACACCTTC. It yields the protein CASSLGGGRGYTF.

The V gene is TRBV7-9, the J gene TRBJ2-7; the match to TRBD1 covers 8 bases. With V trimmed by 5 bases and J by 6 bases, 3 bases remained unmatched. CDR3 length: 12 amino acids. Germline values: CDR1 SEHNR, CDR2 FQNEAQ (reference sequence). CDR3 protein: CASSPDRVEQYF. The CDR3 DNA sequence: TGTGCCAGCAGCCCGGACAGGGTCGAGCAGTACTTC.

The chain combines TRBV29-1 with TRBJ1-3, with 7 bases that match TRBD1. In germline, CDR1 is SQVTM, CDR2 ANQGSEA. After removal of 3 bases from V and 2 bases from J, the junction contained 4 bases not matched to a gene. The CDR3 has 14 amino acids. CDR3 sequence reads: CSVDSDRAGNTIYF. In DNA, the CDR3 is TGCAGCGTTGATTCCGACAGGGCTGGAAACACCATATATTTT.

This sequence joins TRBV12-5 and TRBJ1-1; possible D gene TRBD1, 6 bases. The CDR3 consists of 15 residues. Trimming took off 1 base at V and 3 bases at J, with 12 bases between the two ends. The germline V gene encodes CDR1 LGHNT and CDR2 FRNRAP. The CDR3 sequence is CASGLGDMRDTEAFF. The CDR3 nucleotides read TGTGCTAGTGGTTTGGGGGACATGAGGGACACTGAAGCTTTCTTT.

This rearrangement joins TRBV27 to TRBJ2-7; 7 bases agree with TRBD2. Germline V lookup: CDR1 MNHEY, CDR2 SMNVEV (reference sequence). The CDR3 is made up of 14 amino acids. The V segment lost 2 bases and the J segment 5 bases; nucleotides outside the gene matches: 6. The CDR3 here is CASSLRSGMDEQYF. The CDR3 DNA follows: TGTGCCAGCAGTTTAAGGAGCGGGATGGACGAGCAGTACTTC.

CDR3 residues: CASTLGGTGAYEQYF. CDR3 DNA: TGTGCCAGCACCCTAGGGGGGACAGGGGCCTACGAGCAGTACTTC. V is TRBV28 and J is TRBJ2-7, with TRBD1 matching 10 bases. The CDR3 extends over 15 amino acids. Losses at the gene ends were 7 bases for V and 2 bases for J; bases not matched to a gene: 8. Per germline, CDR1 MDHEN and CDR2 SYDVKM.

The rearrangement uses TRBV7-9 and TRBJ1-5; D is unresolved. Germline values: CDR1 SEHNR, CDR2 FQNEAQ (reference sequence). The CDR3 loop spans 14 amino acids. V was clipped by 4 bases and J by 4 bases, with 11 bases between them. The CDR3 sequence is CASSSTLVNQPQHF. The CDR3, as DNA: TGTGCCAGCAGCTCTACTCTCGTAAATCAGCCCCAGCATTTT.